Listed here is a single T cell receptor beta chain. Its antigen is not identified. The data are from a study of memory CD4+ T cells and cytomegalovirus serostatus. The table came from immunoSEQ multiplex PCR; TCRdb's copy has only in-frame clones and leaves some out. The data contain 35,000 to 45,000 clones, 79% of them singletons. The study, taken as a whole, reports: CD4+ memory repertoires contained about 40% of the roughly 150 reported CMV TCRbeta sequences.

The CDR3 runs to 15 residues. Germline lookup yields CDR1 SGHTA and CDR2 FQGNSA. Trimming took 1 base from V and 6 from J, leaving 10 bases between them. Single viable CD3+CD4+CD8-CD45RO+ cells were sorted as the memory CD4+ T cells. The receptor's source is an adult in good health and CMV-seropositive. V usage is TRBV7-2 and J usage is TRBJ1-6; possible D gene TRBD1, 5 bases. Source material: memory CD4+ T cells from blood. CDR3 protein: CASSLVAGTNSPLHF. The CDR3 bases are TGTGCCAGCAGCTTAGTCGCAGGGACTAATTCACCCCTCCACTTT.